The 19 T cell receptor beta chains below were found in one sample sequenced in a study of long-term antiretroviral therapy in people with HIV. Running of the v3.0 immunoSEQ assay took place at survey level. Measured with immunoSEQ multiplex PCR; TCRdb has only the in-frame clones, and not every one. The table has tens of thousands of clones, roughly 80% seen once. The sequencing used unsorted PBMCs, collected 0.3 years after starting antiretroviral therapy. The receptors were gathered from a man in his forties with HIV.

V and J are TRBV5-1 and TRBJ2-1; 8 nucleotides line up with TRBD2. Germline assignment: CDR1 SGHRS and CDR2 YFSETQ. The CDR3 contains 16 residues. J lost 2 bases, V lost 5 bases, and 9 bases had no gene match. Here the CDR3 reads CASRSGGRNPYNEQFF. The CDR3, as DNA: TGCGCCAGCAGAAGCGGGGGCAGGAACCCCTACAATGAGCAGTTCTTC.

The gene calls are TRBV28 and TRBJ1-2, with 7 bases fitting TRBD1. V trimming: 4 bases; J trimming: 7 bases; junction bases outside the gene matches: 9. The germline V gene has CDR1 MDHEN and CDR2 SYDVKM. This CDR3 is built from 14 residues. Written as DNA, the CDR3 is TGTGCCAGCAGTTCCCCGGACAGGATTAGTGGCTACACCTTC. This sequence encodes CASSSPDRISGYTF.

The rearrangement uses TRBV5-6 and TRBJ2-7; D is uncertain. Germline V gene sequence: CDR1 SGHDT, CDR2 YYEEEE. This CDR3 is built from 15 residues. V was shortened by 0 bases and J by 0 bases, with 10 bases between the two germline ends. In DNA, the CDR3 is TGTGCCAGCAGCTTGGCCTGGGGAAACTCCTACGAGCAGTACTTC. This gives the protein CASSLAWGNSYEQYF.

This clone was detected a few times. This chain links TRBV27 with TRBJ2-7; D assignment may be TRBD1 or TRBD2 (5 bases each). CDR1 MNHEY and CDR2 SMNVEV come from the germline V gene (reference sequence). This CDR3 comprises 15 residues. Trimming stripped 4 bases from V and 0 bases from J, with 13 bases between. CDR3 nucleotide sequence: TGTGCCAGCAGTTCCATTTTCGGGACCTCCTACGAGCAGTACTTC. This encodes CASSSIFGTSYEQYF.

This clone has a single count. The rearrangement links TRBV7-2 to TRBJ2-7; TRBD1 might be the D (5 bases). Germline loops: CDR1 SGHTA, CDR2 FQGNSA. Between the trimmed V and J ends, which lost 5 bases and 4 bases, there was a span of 15 bases. CDR3 length equals 14 residues. CDR3: CASSAGWAGYEQYF. Here the CDR3 DNA reads TGTGCCAGCAGCGCCGGTTGGGCAGGGTACGAGCAGTACTTC.

The chain combines TRBV27 with TRBJ2-3; D possibly corresponds to TRBD2 (5 bases). The CDR3 is made up of 13 amino acids. The germline V gene has CDR1 MNHEY and CDR2 SMNVEV (reference sequence). V lost 0 bases, J lost 4 bases, and 5 bases lay in between. The DNA of the CDR3 is TGTGCCAGCAGTTTATCGAGGGCAGATACGCAGTATTTT. Residues: CASSLSRADTQYF.

V is TRBV28 and J is TRBJ1-5; no definite D call. There are 15 residues in the CDR3. V lost 3 bases to trimming and J lost 2 bases, with 11 bases between them. Germline lookup yields CDR1 MDHEN and CDR2 SYDVKM. The DNA of the CDR3 is TGTGCCAGCAGTTTCCCGTTCGGGGGCAATCAGCCCCAGCATTTT. Its protein is CASSFPFGGNQPQHF.

This clone was counted a single time. V is TRBV5-5 and J is TRBJ1-1; D uncertain. The V end lost 1 base, the J end lost 1 base, and 8 bases lay between the germline ends. This CDR3 region has 14 residues. Germline V CDR1 and CDR2: SGHKS, YYEKEE (reference sequence). The CDR3 nucleotides are TGTGCCAGCAGCTTGTGGCAGGAGAACACTGAAGCTTTCTTT. It yields the protein CASSLWQENTEAFF.

The chain couples TRBV10-3 to TRBJ1-2; D call uncertain. The CDR3 extends over 16 amino acids. Germline V lookup: CDR1 ENHRY, CDR2 SYGVKD. V lost 0 bases and J 6 bases, leaving 17 bases between the germline ends. CDR3 sequence reads: CAISESPHLGWDGYTF. The CDR3 DNA reads TGTGCCATCAGTGAGTCCCCGCACTTAGGGTGGGATGGCTACACCTTC.

This chain connects TRBV14 to TRBJ2-7; 9 bases align to TRBD1. This CDR3 is built from 15 residues. CDR1 is SGHDN, CDR2 FVKESK, per germline. V lost 4 bases and J lost 2; bases outside the gene matches: 6. CDR3 in amino acids: CASSPWTGATYEQYF. CDR3 nucleotides: TGTGCCAGCAGCCCTTGGACAGGGGCTACCTACGAGCAGTACTTC. The full variable domain, rest sourced from reference TRBV14 and TRBJ2-7, is EAGVTQFPSHSVIEKGQTVTLRCDPISGHDNLYWYRRVMGKEIKFLLHFVKESKQDESGMPNNRFLAERTGGTYSTLKVQPAELEDSGVYFCASSPWTGATYEQYFGPGTRLTVT.

The chain links TRBV4-1 to TRBJ2-2; D remains unclear. Germline CDR1 is MGHRA and CDR2 is YSYEKL. CDR3 length: 15 residues. Trimming pared 4 bases from V and 0 bases from J, leaving 9 bases between. DNA of the CDR3: TGCGCCAGCAGCCCACGAGGCTCGAACACCGGGGAGCTGTTTTTT. Translating it yields CASSPRGSNTGELFF.

This clone has a single count. The chain couples TRBV4-3 to TRBJ2-7; D may be TRBD1 (5 bases). Germline CDR1 is LGHNA and CDR2 is YSLEER. The CDR3 totals 16 residues. With 0 bases removed from V and 3 bases from J, the gap between germline ends came to 15 bases. The DNA of the CDR3 is TGCGCCAGCAGCCAAGAATATGGGGCTTACCTCTACGAGCAGTACTTC. Encoded protein: CASSQEYGAYLYEQYF.

This clone was recorded only once. V and J are TRBV27 and TRBJ1-5, with TRBD1 as a possible D gene (5 bases). CDR3 length: 17 residues. Germline V gene data show CDR1 as MNHEY and CDR2 as SMNVEV (reference sequence). Trimming pared 10 bases from V and 6 bases from J, leaving 28 bases between. Written as DNA, the CDR3 is TGTGCCACCCGTGCAGGGCAGGGCGTCATGAGGGGTCAGCCCCAGCATTTT. It codes for CATRAGQGVMRGQPQHF.

The CDR3 reads CASSGYLTEAFF. CDR3 DNA: TGTGCCAGCAGTGGTTACCTAACTGAAGCTTTCTTT. The chain uses TRBV6-5 and TRBJ1-1; no reliable D call. The CDR3 sequence is 12 residues long. V lost 5 bases and J 5 bases, leaving 9 bases between the germline ends. CDR1 is MNHEY, CDR2 SVGAGI, per germline.

This clone was observed a handful of times. The chain uses TRBV7-9 and TRBJ1-5; no definite D call. CDR1 is SEHNR, CDR2 FQNEAQ, per germline (reference sequence). Trimming took off 3 bases at V and 2 bases at J, with 5 bases between the two ends. The CDR3 spans 13 residues. The DNA for the CDR3 is TGTGCCAGCAGCTTCAGAGGCAATCAGCCCCAGCATTTT. Translating gives CASSFRGNQPQHF. The complete variable domain, with remaining parts taken from reference TRBV7-9 and TRBJ1-5, reads DTGVSQNPRHKITKRGQNVTFRCDPISEHNRLYWYRQTLGQGPEFLTYFQNEAQLEKSRLLSDRFSAERPKGSFSTLEIQRTEQGDSAMYLCASSFRGNQPQHFGDGTRLSIL.

The chain links TRBV29-1 to TRBJ1-2; perhaps TRBD1 as D (6 bases). The V gene lost 5 bases and the J gene lost 3 bases, with 19 bases spanning the gap. The CDR3 covers 15 residues. Germline lookup yields CDR1 SQVTM and CDR2 ANQGSEA. CDR3 residues: CSVHLGGGEDYGYTF. The CDR3 DNA is TGCAGCGTTCACCTAGGGGGGGGCGAGGACTATGGCTACACCTTC. The full variable domain, its missing parts supplied by reference TRBV29-1 and TRBJ1-2, is SAVISQKPSRDICQRGTSLTIQCQVDSQVTMMFWYRQQPGQSLTLIATANQGSEATYESGFVIDKFPISRPNLTFSTLTVSNMSPEDSSIYLCSVHLGGGEDYGYTFGSGTRLTVV.

The V call is TRBV15, the J call TRBJ2-7, with D possibly TRBD2 on 6 matching bases. Germline CDR1 LNHNV, CDR2 YYDKDF (reference sequence). Trimming took off 7 bases at V and 3 bases at J, with 10 bases between the two ends. The CDR3 is made up of 12 amino acids. CDR3: CATIWRGYEQYF. The CDR3 nucleotides read TGTGCCACCATTTGGAGGGGCTACGAGCAGTACTTC.

This clone came up once. V and J are TRBV25-1 and TRBJ2-3; D may be TRBD1 (5 bases). The ends were cut back, 6 bases at V and 4 bases at J, with 8 bases in the middle. Germline V gene sequence: CDR1 MGHDK, CDR2 SYGVNS. This CDR3 comprises 12 residues. In DNA form, the CDR3 reads TGTGCCAGCAGCAGGGCAGCAGATACGCAGTATTTT. Protein: CASSRAADTQYF.

This sequence joins TRBV29-1 and TRBJ1-2; 9 bases line up with TRBD1. CDR3 size: 15 residues. Germline assignment: CDR1 SQVTM and CDR2 ANQGSEA. V lost 7 bases and J lost 4; bases outside the gene matches: 13. DNA of the CDR3: TGCAGCGCCTCCGGGACAGGGCCCAGTCTCTATGGCTACACCTTC. This gives the protein CSASGTGPSLYGYTF.